This T cell receptor beta chain was found in a study of blood T cell repertoires in COVID-19. Study-level information: COVID-19 samples collected from the United States, Italy and Spain covered acute and convalescent phases.

Among Cohort 3 donors, those recovered had two negative PCRs, clearance, or symptom resolution. Losses at the gene ends were 10 bases for V and 5 bases for J; bases not matched to a gene: 6. This CDR3 has 12 amino acids. Per the original methods: Researchers report that nucleated cell counts were estimated from reference gene primer amplification. The table came from immunoSEQ multiplex PCR; TCRdb's copy has only in-frame clones and leaves some out. The V and J calls and the clone size are those of that table, but D and trimming were determined from the DNA. The repertoire holds 300,000 to 350,000 clones, roughly 86% seen once, with around 9% in the top ten.

This receptor was obtained from a woman aged 25 to 45 who had recovered from COVID-19. The chain recombines TRBV12-3 or TRBV12-4 with TRBJ2-5, with 8 positions matching TRBD1. Material: PBMCs or T cells enriched from blood (not recorded which). DNA for the CDR3: TGTGCCACTCGGACAGGGCTGGAGACCCAGTACTTC. Amino acids: CATRTGLETQYF.